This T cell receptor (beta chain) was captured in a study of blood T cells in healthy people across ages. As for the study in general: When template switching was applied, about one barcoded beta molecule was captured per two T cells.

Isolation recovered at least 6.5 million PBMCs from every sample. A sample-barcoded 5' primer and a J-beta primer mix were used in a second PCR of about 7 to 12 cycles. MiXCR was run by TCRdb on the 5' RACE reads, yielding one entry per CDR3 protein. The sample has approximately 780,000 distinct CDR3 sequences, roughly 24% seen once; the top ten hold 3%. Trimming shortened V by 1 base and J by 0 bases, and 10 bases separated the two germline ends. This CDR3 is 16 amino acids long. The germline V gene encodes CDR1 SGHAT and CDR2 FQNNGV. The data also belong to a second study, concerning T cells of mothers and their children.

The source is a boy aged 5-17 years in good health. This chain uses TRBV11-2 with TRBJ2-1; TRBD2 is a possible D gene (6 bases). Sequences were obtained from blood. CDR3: CASSLGGGASYNEQFF. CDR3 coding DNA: TGTGCCAGCAGCTTAGGCGGCGGGGCCTCCTACAATGAGCAGTTCTTC.